This T cell receptor beta chain was sequenced in a study of blood T cell repertoires in COVID-19. In the original workflow: From reference gene primer amplification, estimates of nucleated cell counts were derived. The protocol was immunoSEQ multiplex PCR, while the TCRdb copy is restricted to in-frame clones and leaves out a portion. V, J and clone size reflect that table, while D and trimming were determined from the DNA. The table has 200,000 to 250,000 clones, 70% to 90% seen once. The sequence was obtained from a man aged 35 to 55 with acute or convalescent COVID-19. Source material: peripheral blood.

CDR3 region: CASSQEEGSLSYEQYF. In DNA form, the CDR3 reads TGCGCCAGCAGCCAAGAAGAGGGCTCGCTCTCCTACGAGCAGTACTTC. The V gene is TRBV4-3, the J gene TRBJ2-7; D may be TRBD2 (5 bases). Trimming left V 0 bases short and J 0 bases short, with 12 bases between. Germline V gene lookup returns CDR1 LGHNA and CDR2 YSLEER. This CDR3 spans 16 amino acids.